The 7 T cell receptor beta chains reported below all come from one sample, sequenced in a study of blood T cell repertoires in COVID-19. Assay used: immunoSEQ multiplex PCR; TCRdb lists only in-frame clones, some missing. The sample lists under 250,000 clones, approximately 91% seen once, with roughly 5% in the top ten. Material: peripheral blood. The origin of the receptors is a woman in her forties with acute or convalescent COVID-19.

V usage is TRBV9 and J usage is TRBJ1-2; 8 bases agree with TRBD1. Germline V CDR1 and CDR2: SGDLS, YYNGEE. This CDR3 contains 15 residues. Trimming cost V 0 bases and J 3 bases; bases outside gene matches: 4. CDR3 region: CASSVGNRGDYGYTF. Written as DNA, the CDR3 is TGTGCCAGCAGCGTAGGCAACAGGGGGGACTATGGCTACACCTTC.

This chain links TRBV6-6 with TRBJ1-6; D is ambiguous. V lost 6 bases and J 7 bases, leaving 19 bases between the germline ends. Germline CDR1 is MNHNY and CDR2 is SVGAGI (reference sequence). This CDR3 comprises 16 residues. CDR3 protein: CASSPTRWSPNSPLHF. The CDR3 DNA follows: TGTGCCAGCAGCCCAACCCGGTGGAGCCCGAATTCACCCCTCCACTTT.

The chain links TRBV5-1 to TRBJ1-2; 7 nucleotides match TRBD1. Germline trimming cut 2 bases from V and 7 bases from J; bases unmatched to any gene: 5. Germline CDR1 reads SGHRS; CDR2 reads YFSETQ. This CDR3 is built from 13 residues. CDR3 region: CASSLRQGSGYTF. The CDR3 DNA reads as TGCGCCAGCAGCTTAAGACAGGGAAGTGGCTACACCTTC.

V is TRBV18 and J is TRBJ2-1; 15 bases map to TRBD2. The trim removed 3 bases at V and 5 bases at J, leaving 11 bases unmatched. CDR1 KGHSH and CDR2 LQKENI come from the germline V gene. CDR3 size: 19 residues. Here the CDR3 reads CASSPPPGLAGGLHNEQFF. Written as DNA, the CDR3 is TGTGCCAGCTCACCCCCTCCGGGACTAGCGGGGGGACTCCACAATGAGCAGTTCTTC.

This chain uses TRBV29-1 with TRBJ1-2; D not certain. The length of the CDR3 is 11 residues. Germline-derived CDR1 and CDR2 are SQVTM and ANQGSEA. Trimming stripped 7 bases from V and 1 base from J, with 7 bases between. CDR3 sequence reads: CSASGNYGYTF. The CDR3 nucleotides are TGCAGCGCCTCGGGTAACTATGGCTACACCTTC.

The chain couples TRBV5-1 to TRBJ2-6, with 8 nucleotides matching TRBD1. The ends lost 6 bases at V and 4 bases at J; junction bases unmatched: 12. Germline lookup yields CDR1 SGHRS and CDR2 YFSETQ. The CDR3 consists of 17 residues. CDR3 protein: CASNELTGAPGANVLTF. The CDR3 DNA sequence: TGCGCCAGCAACGAATTGACAGGGGCTCCCGGGGCCAACGTCCTGACTTTC.

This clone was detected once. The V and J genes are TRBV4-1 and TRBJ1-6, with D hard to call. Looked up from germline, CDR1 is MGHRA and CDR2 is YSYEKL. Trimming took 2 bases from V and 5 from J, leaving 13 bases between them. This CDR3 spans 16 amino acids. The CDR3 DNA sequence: TGCGCCAGCAGCCAACCATCTAGATTCAATAATTCACCCCTCCACTTT. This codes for CASSQPSRFNNSPLHF.